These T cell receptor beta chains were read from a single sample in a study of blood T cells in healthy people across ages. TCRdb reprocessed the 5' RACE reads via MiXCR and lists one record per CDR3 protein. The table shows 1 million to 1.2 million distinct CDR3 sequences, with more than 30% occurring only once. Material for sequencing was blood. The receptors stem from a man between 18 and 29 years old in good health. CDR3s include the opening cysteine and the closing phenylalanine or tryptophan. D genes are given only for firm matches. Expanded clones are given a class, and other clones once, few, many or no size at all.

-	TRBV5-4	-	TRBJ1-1	TGTGCCAGCAGCTTAGAACAGGTCAACATGAACACTGAAGCTTTCTTT	CASSLEQVNMNTEAFF
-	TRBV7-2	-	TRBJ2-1	TGTGCCAGCAGCGCCAACAGGGTCAATGAGCAGTTCTTC	CASSANRVNEQFF
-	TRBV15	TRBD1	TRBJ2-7	TGTGCCACCAGCAGAGATCCTACAGGGGTGTACGAGCAGTACTTC	CATSRDPTGVYEQYF
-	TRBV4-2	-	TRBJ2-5	TGTGCCAGCAGCCAAGATATGGAGACCCAGTACTTC	CASSQDMETQYF
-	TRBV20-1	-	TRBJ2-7	TGCAGTGCTAGAGATCCGGGAGTAGGCTACGAGCAGTACTTC	CSARDPGVGYEQYF
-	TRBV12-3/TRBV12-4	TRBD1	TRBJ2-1	TGTGCCAGCAGTCCACAGGGGATTAATCAGCAGTTCTTC	CASSPQGINQQFF
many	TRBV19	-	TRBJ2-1	TGTGCCAGTAGTATAGGAGGAGGGATGAGTGAGCAGTTCTTC	CASSIGGGMSEQFF
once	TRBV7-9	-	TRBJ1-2	TGTGCCTGCAGCTTAGCCGGGTTGAACTATGGCTACACCTTC	CACSLAGLNYGYTF
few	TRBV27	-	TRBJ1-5	TGTGCCAGCAGTTTTGGAACCGCGAAAAATCAGCCCCAGCATTTT	CASSFGTAKNQPQHF
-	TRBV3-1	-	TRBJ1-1	TGTGCCAGCAGCTTCTTCTCCGAGGCGGAAGCTTTCTTT	CASSFFSEAEAFF
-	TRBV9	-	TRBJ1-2	TGTGCCAGCAGCGCCCTCACGGGACCTCAGAAAGGCTACACCTTC	CASSALTGPQKGYTF
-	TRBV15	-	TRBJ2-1	TGTGCCACCAGCAGAGATTTAGGGGGGGCCTACAATGAGCAGTTCTTC	CATSRDLGGAYNEQFF
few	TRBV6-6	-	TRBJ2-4	TGTGCCAGCAGCCCCGAGGGAAGTTGGAACATTCAGTACTTC	CASSPEGSWNIQYF
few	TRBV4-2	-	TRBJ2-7	TGTGCCAGCAGCCACGCGGACGGAAACAATGAGCAGTACTTC	CASSHADGNNEQYF
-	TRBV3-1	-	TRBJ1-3	TGTGCCAGCAGCCAAGAGTACAGGGAAACTGGAAACACCATATATTTT	CASSQEYRETGNTIYF
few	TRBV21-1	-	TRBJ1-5	TGTGCCAGCAGCGCAGCCCCAGCGGAACGCAATCAGCCCCAGCATTTT	CASSAAPAERNQPQHF
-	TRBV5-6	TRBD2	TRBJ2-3	TGTGCCAGCAGCTTGGGCGGCGGGGGGGCCGTAGATACGCAGTATTTT	CASSLGGGGAVDTQYF
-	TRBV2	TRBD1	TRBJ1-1	TGTGCCAGCAGTTATTTAGACAGGGGGATGAGTGAAGCTTTCTTT	CASSYLDRGMSEAFF
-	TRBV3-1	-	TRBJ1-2	TGTGCCAGCAGCCAGACAGTCACTTCTGGCTACACCTTC	CASSQTVTSGYTF
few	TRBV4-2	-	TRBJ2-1	TGTGCCAGCAGCCAAGAAGGGGTGAGGGAGCAGTTCTTC	CASSQEGVREQFF
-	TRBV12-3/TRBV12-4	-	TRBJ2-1	TGTGCCAGCAGCCTCACCCTAGGGATCAATGAGCAGTTCTTC	CASSLTLGINEQFF
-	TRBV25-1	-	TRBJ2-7	TGTGCCAGCAGTGAATATGGAGACAGGCCCTACGAGCAGTACTTC	CASSEYGDRPYEQYF
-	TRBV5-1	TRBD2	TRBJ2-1	TGCGCCAGCAGCCTGACTAGCGGGGATAGCTCCTACAATGAGCAGTTCTTC	CASSLTSGDSSYNEQFF
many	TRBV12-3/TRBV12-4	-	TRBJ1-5	TGTGCCAGCAGTGCGTCCAGTGGCAATCAGCCCCAGCATTTT	CASSASSGNQPQHF
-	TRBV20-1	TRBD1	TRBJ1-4	TGCAGCGCTAAGACAGGGGGTGGAAAACTGTTTTTT	CSAKTGGGKLFF
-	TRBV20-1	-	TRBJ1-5	TGCAGTGCTAGAGGGGGGGGGCTGAGGCAGCCCCAGCATTTT	CSARGGGLRQPQHF
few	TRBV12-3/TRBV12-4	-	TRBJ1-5	TGTGCCAGCAGTAAACAGGGCGTTCCCCAGCATTTT	CASSKQGVPQHF
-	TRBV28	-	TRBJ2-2	TGTGCCAGCAGTGACAGGACGAACACCGGGGAGCTGTTTTTT	CASSDRTNTGELFF
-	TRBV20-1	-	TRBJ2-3	TGCAGTGCTACCTTCGTGGATGCGCAGTATTTT	CSATFVDAQYF